The 27 T cell receptor beta chains given below trace back to one sample, sequenced in a study of response to subunit inactivated influenza vaccine. TCRdb itself ran the RT-PCR reads through MiXCR, one entry per CDR3 protein. This sample yields approximately 530,000 distinct CDR3 sequences, of which approximately 7.3% are seen a single time; around 13% belongs to the top ten. The material sequenced was PBMCs from blood, taken roughly 24 months after vaccination. Receptors were obtained from a man between 50 and 69 years old who received an inactivated influenza vaccine.

The chain employs TRBV9 and TRBJ1-3; D unclear. This CDR3 region has 16 residues. Germline V gene data show CDR1 as SGDLS and CDR2 as YYNGEE. The V end was cut by 0 bases, the J end by 0 bases, with 10 bases between. The CDR3 protein is CASSVDYRNSGNTIYF. The CDR3 region has the DNA TGTGCCAGCAGCGTAGATTACAGAAACTCTGGAAACACCATATATTTT.

This clonotype was counted only a few times. The chain combines TRBV7-9 with TRBJ2-2; no reliable D call. Germline CDR1 reads SEHNR; CDR2 reads FQNEAQ (reference sequence). The CDR3 consists of 13 residues. Between the trimmed V and J ends, which lost 4 bases and 2 bases, there was a span of 5 bases. The CDR3 DNA reads as TGTGCCAGCAGCTCTATCAACACCGGGGAGCTGTTTTTT. Translation gives CASSSINTGELFF. Full variable domain (outside the CDR3, taken from reference TRBV7-9 and TRBJ2-2): DTGVSQNPRHKITKRGQNVTFRCDPISEHNRLYWYRQTLGQGPEFLTYFQNEAQLEKSRLLSDRFSAERPKGSFSTLEIQRTEQGDSAMYLCASSSINTGELFFGEGSRLTVL.

J is TRBJ2-5 and V is TRBV29-1, with D perhaps TRBD2 (5 bases). This CDR3 comprises 13 residues. Germline V CDR1 and CDR2: SQVTM, ANQGSEA. The V gene lost 7 bases and the J gene lost 5 bases, with 17 bases spanning the gap. The CDR3 DNA reads as TGCAGCGCCCCGAACCCTAGCAAGGAGACCCAGTACTTC. Encoded protein: CSAPNPSKETQYF.

This clonotype was detected many times. The rearrangement links TRBV12-3 or TRBV12-4 to TRBJ1-5; D unclear. Trimming stripped 3 bases from V and 1 base from J, with 7 bases between. The CDR3 extends over 14 amino acids. CDR3 protein: CASSLSQSNQPQHF. CDR3 DNA sequence: TGTGCCAGCAGTTTGAGTCAGAGCAATCAGCCCCAGCATTTT.

This chain joins TRBV5-1 and TRBJ2-3; perhaps TRBD2 as D (6 bases). The CDR3 is 15 residues long. The ends were cut back, 1 base at V and 0 bases at J, with 9 bases in the middle. CDR1 is SGHRS and CDR2 is YFSETQ in the germline V gene. The CDR3 here is CASSLTSTSTDTQYF. CDR3 nucleotides: TGCGCCAGCAGCTTGACTAGCACGAGCACAGATACGCAGTATTTT. Combining the CDR3 with reference TRBV5-1 and TRBJ2-3 gives the whole variable domain KAGVTQTPRYLIKTRGQQVTLSCSPISGHRSVSWYQQTPGQGLQFLFEYFSETQRNKGNFPGRFSGRQFSNSRSEMNVSTLELGDSALYLCASSLTSTSTDTQYFGPGTRLTVL.

This clonotype was observed a handful of times. The chain has TRBV6-4 and TRBJ2-3; TRBD2 might be the D (5 bases). The CDR3 spans 15 residues. With 10 bases removed from V and 7 bases from J, the gap between germline ends came to 24 bases. CDR1 is MRHNA and CDR2 is SNTAGT in the germline V gene. In DNA, the CDR3 is TGTGCCAAGACAACTCGGGCTAGCCCGGATTATACGCAGTATTTT. It translates to CAKTTRASPDYTQYF.

This clonotype appeared a few times. The chain couples TRBV27 to TRBJ2-7; D remains ambiguous. V was cut by 10 bases and J by 0 bases, with 10 bases left in between. The CDR3 length is 12 residues. Germline V gives CDR1 MNHEY, CDR2 SMNVEV (reference sequence). The CDR3 protein is CAMSGVSYEQYF. The CDR3 bases are TGTGCCATGTCAGGCGTCTCCTACGAGCAGTACTTC.

This clonotype was seen many times. This chain links TRBV6-1 with TRBJ1-5; D is possibly TRBD1 (5 bases). CDR1 is MNHNS and CDR2 is SASEGT in the germline V gene. The V gene lost 6 bases and the J gene lost 2 bases, with 14 bases spanning the gap. This CDR3 spans 15 amino acids. Here the CDR3 DNA reads TGTGCCAGCAGGGGACGACTGGAGGGCAATCAGCCCCAGCATTTT. It specifies CASRGRLEGNQPQHF.

The rearrangement uses TRBV6-1 and TRBJ2-7, with D possibly TRBD1 on 8 matching bases. Germline CDR1 reads MNHNS; CDR2 reads SASEGT. The CDR3 is made up of 14 amino acids. Trimming pared 6 bases from V and 3 bases from J, leaving 15 bases between. The CDR3 loop reads CASRQGGDIYEQYF. CDR3 DNA sequence: TGTGCCAGCAGACAGGGGGGGGACATCTACGAGCAGTACTTC.

This clonotype was seen ten or more times. This sequence joins TRBV5-4 and TRBJ2-3; TRBD2 aligns across 12 bases. The CDR3 has 15 amino acids. Germline CDR1 is SGHNT and CDR2 is YYREEE (reference sequence). V dropped 5 bases and J dropped 4; count of bases not matched to a gene: 5. CDR3 DNA sequence: TGTGCCAGCAGGGCTAGCGGGGGGGCCTCAGATACGCAGTATTTT. It is translated as CASRASGGASDTQYF. The entire variable domain, with the rest obtained from reference TRBV5-4 and TRBJ2-3, is as follows: ETGVTQSPTHLIKTRGQQVTLRCSSQSGHNTVSWYQQALGQGPQFIFQYYREEENGRGNFPPRFSGLQFPNYSSELNVNALELDDSALYLCASRASGGASDTQYFGPGTRLTVL.

This clonotype was counted a few times. The genes are TRBV7-2 and TRBJ2-5; 9 bases are shared with TRBD1. The CDR3 has 14 residues. Germline trimming cut 1 base from V and 8 bases from J; bases unmatched to any gene: 5. Germline CDR1 and CDR2: SGHTA and FQGNSA. The CDR3 protein is CASSLDWTGVTQYF. The CDR3 coding sequence is TGTGCCAGCAGCTTAGATTGGACAGGGGTTACCCAGTACTTC.

The sample holds a few counts of this clonotype. The chain combines TRBV12-3 or TRBV12-4 with TRBJ1-1, with D possibly TRBD1 on 6 matching bases. V was shortened by 5 bases and J by 9 bases, with 10 bases between the two germline ends. The CDR3 consists of 11 residues. The CDR3 DNA is TGTGCCAGCAGTACAACAGGGAAAGCTTTCTTT. It is translated as CASSTTGKAFF.

This clonotype was seen a few times. V and J are TRBV7-3 and TRBJ1-1; D gene unclear. Trimming stripped 5 bases from V and 4 bases from J, with 20 bases between. CDR1 is SGHTA and CDR2 is FQGTGA in the germline V gene. The CDR3 extends over 16 amino acids. The CDR3 bases are TGTGCCAGCAGCATTAACCCGGGATCAGCGGCCACTGAAGCTTTCTTT. The encoded protein is CASSINPGSAATEAFF.

Only a few counts were recorded for this clonotype. The chain recombines TRBV28 with TRBJ2-7; 7 bases agree with TRBD1. This CDR3 spans 15 amino acids. Germline V gene lookup returns CDR1 MDHEN and CDR2 SYDVKM. The J segment lost 3 bases and the V segment lost 3 bases, leaving 8 bases of the junction unmatched. The CDR3 region is CASSFQAGGSYEQYF. In DNA form, the CDR3 reads TGTGCCAGCAGTTTTCAGGCAGGGGGTAGCTACGAGCAGTACTTC.

This clonotype was found once. The chain links TRBV11-3 to TRBJ2-3; D unclear. Trimming removed 2 bases from V and 4 bases from J, with 16 bases in between. This CDR3 comprises 16 residues. Per germline, CDR1 SGHNT and CDR2 YENEEA. CDR3 bases: TGTGCCAGCAGCTTACGGGTGGGCGAGAACGCAGATACGCAGTATTTT. Protein sequence: CASSLRVGENADTQYF. The full variable domain, with the rest looked up from reference TRBV11-3 and TRBJ2-3, is EAGVVQSPRYKIIEKKQPVAFWCNPISGHNTLYWYLQNLGQGPELLIRYENEEAVDDSQLPKDRFSAERLKGVDSTLKIQPAELGDSAVYLCASSLRVGENADTQYFGPGTRLTVL.

This clonotype was seen a handful of times. The chain is built from TRBV7-9 and TRBJ2-5; 7 positions match TRBD1. In germline, CDR1 is SEHNR, CDR2 FQNEAQ (reference sequence). V lost 6 bases, J lost 5 bases, and 12 bases stayed unmatched. This CDR3 is 15 amino acids long. CDR3: CASSKSTGVVETQYF. CDR3 in DNA: TGTGCCAGCAGTAAGAGTACAGGGGTGGTGGAGACCCAGTACTTC.

The sample holds a few counts of this clonotype. The rearrangement links TRBV20-1 to TRBJ2-1; 15 nucleotides align to TRBD2. This CDR3 has 16 residues. Losses at the gene ends were 6 bases for V and 4 bases for J; bases not matched to a gene: 7. CDR1 DFQATT and CDR2 SNEGSKA come from the germline V gene (reference sequence). The CDR3 protein is CSAPGTSGGIYNEQFF. CDR3 in DNA: TGCAGTGCCCCCGGGACTAGCGGGGGGATATACAATGAGCAGTTCTTC.

The V call is TRBV29-1, the J call TRBJ2-5, with 8 bases fitting TRBD2. Germline V CDR1 and CDR2: SQVTM, ANQGSEA. With 4 bases clipped from V and 2 bases from J, the junction kept 9 bases outside the gene matches. The CDR3 covers 15 residues. CDR3 region: CSVAFGGVSQETQYF. The CDR3 coding sequence is TGCAGCGTTGCTTTCGGGGGGGTTTCACAAGAGACCCAGTACTTC.

The chain combines TRBV6-1 with TRBJ1-1; D remains unclear. The CDR3 totals 15 residues. The germline CDR1 and CDR2 sequences are MNHNS and SASEGT. V shed 4 bases and J shed 0 bases, with 12 bases lying between them. The CDR3 DNA is TGTGCCAGCAGTGCCCAGCGGCAGCTGAACACTGAAGCTTTCTTT. Protein sequence: CASSAQRQLNTEAFF.

This clonotype was observed many times. V usage is TRBV11-2 and J usage is TRBJ1-2; no firm D call. The ends were cut back, 4 bases at V and 6 bases at J, with 18 bases in the middle. The CDR3 runs to 15 residues. CDR1 SGHAT and CDR2 FQNNGV come from the germline V gene. The CDR3 spells CASSSLTPAQHGYTF. The CDR3 coding sequence is TGTGCCAGCAGCTCCCTGACACCCGCTCAACATGGCTACACCTTC.

This clonotype has a count of ten or more. The chain combines TRBV20-1 with TRBJ2-1, with D uncertain. Germline CDR1 reads DFQATT; CDR2 reads SNEGSKA (reference sequence). Trimming pared 2 bases from V and 3 bases from J, leaving 11 bases between. The CDR3 length is 14 residues. The CDR3 DNA reads as TGCAGTGCTAGACTGTCGGGTAGCTACAATGAGCAGTTCTTC. This translates into CSARLSGSYNEQFF.

This clonotype was seen repeatedly, ten times or more. This chain uses TRBV20-1 with TRBJ2-3; the D gene is possibly TRBD1 (5 bases). Trimming cost V 3 bases and J 1 base, with 11 bases left between them. Germline assignment: CDR1 DFQATT and CDR2 SNEGSKA (reference sequence). CDR3 size: 14 residues. The CDR3 bases are TGCAGTGCTAGGAGACAGTATCGCACAGATACGCAGTATTTT. Amino acids: CSARRQYRTDTQYF.

This clonotype was counted many times. The rearrangement links TRBV7-9 to TRBJ1-1; D perhaps matches TRBD1 (6 bases). Germline loops: CDR1 SEHNR, CDR2 FQNEAQ (reference sequence). The CDR3 length is 17 residues. Trimming shortened V by 5 bases and J by 1 base, and 20 bases separated the two germline ends. The CDR3: CASSPRQAFRGNTEAFF. For the CDR3, the DNA is TGTGCCAGCAGCCCACGACAGGCGTTCCGGGGGAACACTGAAGCTTTCTTT.

A few counts support this clonotype. V gene TRBV7-8 combines with J gene TRBJ1-5; tentatively, D is TRBD1 (6 bases). Trimming removed 7 bases at V and 3 bases at J, with 16 bases between. The CDR3 is 15 residues long. CDR1 and CDR2 (germline): SGHVS, FQNEAQ. The CDR3 coding sequence is TGTGCCAGCACGTCTACCGGACAGAACAATCAGCCCCAGCATTTT. Translation: CASTSTGQNNQPQHF.

The V call is TRBV18, the J call TRBJ2-1; no clear D. The CDR3 consists of 15 residues. Deletions cut 4 bases from V and 0 bases from J, with 10 bases between. Germline values: CDR1 KGHSH, CDR2 LQKENI. The CDR3: CASSLVESSYNEQFF. The CDR3 DNA follows: TGTGCCAGCTCACTCGTGGAGAGCTCCTACAATGAGCAGTTCTTC. Filled out from reference TRBV18 and TRBJ2-1, the complete variable domain reads NAGVMQNPRHLVRRRGQEARLRCSPMKGHSHVYWYRQLPEEGLKFMVYLQKENIIDESGMPKERFSAEFPKEGPSILRIQQVVRGDSAAYFCASSLVESSYNEQFFGPGTRLTVL.

This clonotype showed up many times. V and J are TRBV7-2 and TRBJ2-2, with D hard to call. The V gene lost 5 bases and the J gene lost 4 bases, with 11 bases spanning the gap. CDR1 is SGHTA, CDR2 FQGNSA, per germline. The CDR3 is made up of 14 amino acids. The CDR3 DNA sequence: TGTGCCAGCAGCAGCCGACACGTCACCGGGGAGCTGTTTTTT. Its translation: CASSSRHVTGELFF. The entire variable domain, with the rest obtained from reference TRBV7-2 and TRBJ2-2, is as follows: GAGVSQSPSNKVTEKGKDVELRCDPISGHTALYWYRQSLGQGLEFLIYFQGNSAPDKSGLPSDRFSAERTGGSVSTLTIQRTQQEDSAVYLCASSSRHVTGELFFGEGSRLTVL.

This chain connects TRBV7-2 to TRBJ1-1, with D unclear. The CDR3 totals 13 residues. Deletions cut 5 bases from V and 4 bases from J, with 11 bases between. CDR1 is SGHTA, CDR2 FQGNSA, per germline. Here the CDR3 reads CASSPRWITEAFF. DNA of the CDR3: TGTGCCAGCAGCCCTCGATGGATCACTGAAGCTTTCTTT.